The table lists the clone carrying this T cell receptor beta chain with a few counts. Its target is not known. The sample originates from a study of CD8 T cells in ankylosing spondylitis. Broader study findings: Some motif variants had been reported before (in reactive arthritis synovial fluid and blood). Characteristic, it appeared, of ankylosing spondylitis blood was a TCR beta motif of 7 or 8 highly homologous variants. Disease-linked clones reportedly showed significant enrichment in matched ankylosing spondylitis synovial fluid. Clones linked to disease, bearing a CD8+ phenotype, were relatively rare in peripheral blood.

TCRdb analysed the 5' RACE reads with MiXCR anew, one entry per CDR3 protein. This table holds under 300,000 distinct CDR3 sequences, about 10% found once. This CDR3 is built from 13 residues. Trimming took 1 base from V and 7 from J, leaving 10 bases between them. The V gene's germline CDR1 is SGHTA and CDR2 FQGNSA. This chain links TRBV7-2 with TRBJ2-5; D remains ambiguous. The sample taken for sequencing was blood, either unsorted or a sorted T cell fraction (not recorded which). The TCR sequence derives from a male donor with ankylosing spondylitis or in good health (not recorded which). Written as DNA, the CDR3 is TGTGCCAGCAGCTTAGAGGGCAGAAGGACCCAGTACTTC. This sequence encodes CASSLEGRRTQYF.